Shown below are 18 T cell receptor beta chains from a single sample sequenced in a study of control samples from healthy donors and cancer patients. The repertoire was sequenced with immunoSEQ multiplex PCR; TCRdb's copy has only in-frame clones and lacks some. The table records roughly 80,000 clones, about nine tenths of them present only once. The sample taken for sequencing was blood. These receptors all stem from a middle-aged man in good health.

The chain joins TRBV6-6 to TRBJ1-1; D remains unclear. V was cut by 1 base and J by 4 bases, with 7 bases left in between. The CDR3 covers 13 residues. The germline CDR1 and CDR2 sequences are MNHNY and SVGAGI (reference sequence). CDR3 amino acids: CASSYLGSTEAFF. CDR3 sequence (DNA): TGTGCCAGCAGTTACTTGGGGAGCACTGAAGCTTTCTTT.

V usage is TRBV6-2 or TRBV6-3 and J usage is TRBJ2-5; 7 positions agree with TRBD1. V gave up 6 bases and J gave up 4 bases; unmatched junction bases: 8. Germline V gene lookup returns CDR1 MNHEY and CDR2 SVGEGT. CDR3 size: 14 residues. CDR3 DNA: TGTGCCAGCAGCCCCACAGGGGAAAGAGAGACCCAGTACTTC. Amino acid sequence: CASSPTGERETQYF.

This clone was recorded a few times. The V and J genes are TRBV27 and TRBJ2-7; D is ambiguous. The V end lost 4 bases, the J end lost 7 bases, and 14 bases lay between the germline ends. Germline V gives CDR1 MNHEY, CDR2 SMNVEV (reference sequence). The CDR3 totals 13 residues. CDR3 coding DNA: TGTGCCAGCAGTTCGCGTCAGTTGTTGGAGCAGTACTTC. This codes for CASSSRQLLEQYF.

Only a few counts were recorded for this clone. V and J are TRBV24-1 and TRBJ2-2; D is unclear. CDR1 KGHDR and CDR2 SFDVKD come from the germline V gene. This CDR3 spans 14 amino acids. V gave up 7 bases and J gave up 1 base, with 9 bases separating them. Here the CDR3 reads CATSSHMNTGELFF. The CDR3 DNA sequence: TGTGCCACCAGCAGCCATATGAACACCGGGGAGCTGTTTTTT.

This sequence joins TRBV10-3 and TRBJ1-1; D uncertain. Germline V gene data show CDR1 as ENHRY and CDR2 as SYGVKD. V lost 8 bases and J 1 base, leaving 11 bases between the germline ends. The CDR3 extends over 13 amino acids. Here the CDR3 reads CAIAGQPNTEAFF. The CDR3 bases are TGTGCCATCGCTGGCCAGCCGAACACTGAAGCTTTCTTT.

The chain links TRBV3-1 (or the pseudogene TRBV3-2) to TRBJ2-7, with D possibly being TRBD1 (5 bases). Deletions cut 7 bases from V and 4 bases from J, with 26 bases between. Germline V gives CDR1 LGHDT, CDR2 YNNKEL (reference sequence). The CDR3 covers 17 residues. The CDR3 here is CASTSKLGSTGKYEQYF. CDR3 nucleotide sequence: TGTGCCAGCACCTCCAAGTTGGGGTCAACAGGAAAGTACGAGCAGTACTTC.

This clone was counted between two and nine times. V gene TRBV6-1 combines with J gene TRBJ2-4; 7 nucleotides line up with TRBD1. Germline-derived CDR1 and CDR2 are MNHNS and SASEGT. The CDR3 is 13 amino acids. The V gene end was trimmed by 3 bases and the J gene end by 8 bases; junction bases not matched to a gene: 4. CDR3 sequence (DNA): TGTGCCAGCAGTGACGTCCAGGGGGACATTCAGTACTTC. This translates into CASSDVQGDIQYF.

The V call is TRBV5-1, the J call TRBJ2-2, with D unclear. Germline CDR1 SGHRS, CDR2 YFSETQ. Trimming cost V 1 base and J 1 base, with 8 bases left between them. CDR3 size: 15 residues. CDR3 in amino acids: CASSLSPGNTGELFF. CDR3 coding DNA: TGCGCCAGCAGCTTGAGCCCGGGGAACACCGGGGAGCTGTTTTTT. Using reference TRBV5-1 and TRBJ2-2 for the parts outside the CDR3, the full variable domain is KAGVTQTPRYLIKTRGQQVTLSCSPISGHRSVSWYQQTPGQGLQFLFEYFSETQRNKGNFPGRFSGRQFSNSRSEMNVSTLELGDSALYLCASSLSPGNTGELFFGEGSRLTVL.

The chain links TRBV6-6 to TRBJ2-7; possibly TRBD2 for D (5 bases). Trimming removed 10 bases at V and 4 bases at J, with 17 bases between. Germline V gives CDR1 MNHNY, CDR2 SVGAGI (reference sequence). This CDR3 has 13 amino acids. The chain's CDR3 is CATHRGKGYEQYF. The CDR3 region has the DNA TGTGCCACTCACCGGGGTAAGGGATACGAGCAGTACTTC.

In this sample, this clone turned up once. V and J are TRBV11-2 and TRBJ2-5; TRBD2 agrees at 9 bases. V dropped 5 bases and J dropped 4; count of bases not matched to a gene: 8. CDR1 SGHAT and CDR2 FQNNGV come from the germline V gene. The CDR3 runs 15 residues. The CDR3 DNA sequence: TGTGCCAGCAGCCCCCAGCGGGGGGAGGCAGAGACCCAGTACTTC. Protein: CASSPQRGEAETQYF.

This chain uses TRBV27 with TRBJ2-5; D possibly corresponds to TRBD2 (6 bases). The CDR3 has 15 residues. The V and J ends lost 5 bases and 1 base respectively, with 14 bases between them. The germline CDR1 and CDR2 sequences are MNHEY and SMNVEV (reference sequence). CDR3 amino acids: CASSIQEGSQETQYF. The CDR3 DNA reads as TGTGCCAGCAGTATACAGGAGGGGAGCCAAGAGACCCAGTACTTC.

The rearrangement joins TRBV21-1 to TRBJ2-1; the table names TRBD2, a call not compared with the DNA. TRBV21-1 is annotated as a pseudogene. This CDR3 spans 16 amino acids. The CDR3 DNA reads as TGTGCCAGCAGCAAAGTGCCAGCGGGAGACTACAATGAGCAGTTCTTC. Protein sequence: CASSKVPAGDYNEQFF.

The count of this clone is one. The V gene is TRBV18, the J gene TRBJ1-1; TRBD1 agrees at 7 bases. CDR3 size: 15 residues. Germline CDR1 is KGHSH and CDR2 is LQKENI. The V and J ends lost 6 bases and 0 bases, in that order; junction bases with no gene match: 7. The CDR3 DNA is TGTGCCAGCTCTGACACAGGGGTGGTGAACACTGAAGCTTTCTTT. It specifies CASSDTGVVNTEAFF.

The chain recombines TRBV15 with TRBJ2-7; a possible D gene is TRBD2 (5 bases). CDR3 length: 14 amino acids. V dropped 1 base and J dropped 3 bases, with 10 bases sitting between them. Germline lookup yields CDR1 LNHNV and CDR2 YYDKDF (reference sequence). The CDR3 DNA sequence: TGTGCCACCAGCAGAGCGGGGAGTCTCTACGAGCAGTACTTC. As protein: CATSRAGSLYEQYF.

This chain links TRBV6-5 with TRBJ1-1; D gene ambiguous. Germline V CDR1 and CDR2: MNHEY, SVGAGI. V lost 9 bases, J lost 3 bases, and 14 bases lay in between. This CDR3 has 13 residues. Here the CDR3 reads CASGEAADTEAFF. The DNA for the CDR3 is TGTGCCAGTGGGGAGGCAGCGGACACTGAAGCTTTCTTT.

The chain carries TRBV12-3 or TRBV12-4 and TRBJ2-2; 7 bases are shared with TRBD2. CDR3 size: 13 residues. The junction had 1 base not matched to a gene; V was cut back by 4 bases and J by 5 bases. The CDR3: CASSSGGTGELFF. The CDR3, as DNA: TGTGCCAGCAGTTCCGGGGGGACCGGGGAGCTGTTTTTT.

J is TRBJ2-3 and V is TRBV11-2, with D uncertain. Germline V lookup: CDR1 SGHAT, CDR2 FQNNGV. The CDR3 spans 12 residues. The V end lost 5 bases, the J end lost 5 bases, and 8 bases lay between the germline ends. The CDR3 coding sequence is TGTGCCAGCAGCCTACACGGAGATACGCAGTATTTT. Translation: CASSLHGDTQYF.

The chain combines TRBV6-1 with TRBJ2-3; D call uncertain. Trimming took off 2 bases at V and 1 base at J, with 4 bases between the two ends. The CDR3 covers 13 residues. Germline V gene lookup returns CDR1 MNHNS and CDR2 SASEGT. The CDR3 nucleotides are TGTGCCAGCAGTGAAATAGGCACAGATACGCAGTATTTT. Residues: CASSEIGTDTQYF.